This TCR beta chain was retrieved from a study of metastatic and nonmetastatic thyroid tumors. Thyroid surgery was performed in patients who had received no treatment beforehand. Per germline, CDR1 LGHDT and CDR2 YNNKEL (reference sequence). This CDR3 contains 15 residues. V lost 2 bases, J lost 2 bases, and 5 bases stayed unmatched. TCRdb reanalyzed the PCR reads via MiXCR. Found here are 25,000 to 40,000 clones, about 15% of them singletons; the top ten hold about 4.8%. This clone was found once. This sequence originates from a female donor with papillary thyroid cancer or a benign thyroid nodule (not recorded which). Some clones in this sample may be carry-over from other donors' samples. Sample: blood. This chain links TRBV3-1 with TRBJ1-1; the match to TRBD1 covers 7 bases. The CDR3 nucleotides read TGTGCCAGCAGCCAATTAGGGGGCGCAAACACTGAAGCTTTCTTT. It translates to CASSQLGGANTEAFF.